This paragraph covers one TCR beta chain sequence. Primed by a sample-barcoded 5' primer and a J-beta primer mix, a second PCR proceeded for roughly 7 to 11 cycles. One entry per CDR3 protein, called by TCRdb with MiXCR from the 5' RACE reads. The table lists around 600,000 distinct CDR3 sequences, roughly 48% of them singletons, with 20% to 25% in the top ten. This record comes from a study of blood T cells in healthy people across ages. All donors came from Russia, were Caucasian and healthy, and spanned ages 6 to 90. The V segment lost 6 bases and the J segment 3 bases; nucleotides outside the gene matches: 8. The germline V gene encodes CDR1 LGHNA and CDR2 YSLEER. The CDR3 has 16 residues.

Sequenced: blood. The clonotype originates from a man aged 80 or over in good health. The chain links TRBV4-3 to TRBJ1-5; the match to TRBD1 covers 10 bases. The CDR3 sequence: CASRPRDRGHNQPQHF. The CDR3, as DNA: TGCGCCAGCAGGCCCCGGGACAGGGGTCACAATCAGCCCCAGCATTTT.